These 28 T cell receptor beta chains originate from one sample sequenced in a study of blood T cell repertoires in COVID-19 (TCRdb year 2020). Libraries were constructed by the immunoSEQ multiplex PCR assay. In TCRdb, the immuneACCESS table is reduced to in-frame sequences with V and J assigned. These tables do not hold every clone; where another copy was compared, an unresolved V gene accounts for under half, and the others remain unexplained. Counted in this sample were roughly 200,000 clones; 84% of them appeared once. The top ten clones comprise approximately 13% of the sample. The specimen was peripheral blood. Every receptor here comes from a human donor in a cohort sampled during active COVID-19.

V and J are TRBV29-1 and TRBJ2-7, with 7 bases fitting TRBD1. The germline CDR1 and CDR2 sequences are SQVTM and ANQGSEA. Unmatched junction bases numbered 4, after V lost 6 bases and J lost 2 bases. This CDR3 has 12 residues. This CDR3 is CSVGDRAYEQYF. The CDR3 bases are TGCAGCGTCGGGGACAGAGCCTACGAGCAGTACTTC.

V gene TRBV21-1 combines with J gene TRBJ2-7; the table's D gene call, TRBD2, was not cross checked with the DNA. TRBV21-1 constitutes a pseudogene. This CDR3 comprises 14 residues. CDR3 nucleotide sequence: TGTGCCAGCAGCAAGACTAGCGAGTCCTACGAGCAGTACTTC. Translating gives CASSKTSESYEQYF.

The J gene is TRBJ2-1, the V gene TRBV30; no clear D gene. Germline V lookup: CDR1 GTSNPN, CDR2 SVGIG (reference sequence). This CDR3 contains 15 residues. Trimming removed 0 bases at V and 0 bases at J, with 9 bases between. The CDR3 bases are TGTGCCTGGAGTGTCTCAGCGACCTCCTACAATGAGCAGTTCTTC. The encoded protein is CAWSVSATSYNEQFF.

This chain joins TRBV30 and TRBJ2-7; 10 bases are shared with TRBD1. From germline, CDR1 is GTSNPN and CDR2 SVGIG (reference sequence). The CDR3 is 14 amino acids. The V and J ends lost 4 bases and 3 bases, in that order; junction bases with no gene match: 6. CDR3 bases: TGTGCCTGGATCAAGGGACAGGGGAGCTACGAGCAGTACTTC. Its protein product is CAWIKGQGSYEQYF. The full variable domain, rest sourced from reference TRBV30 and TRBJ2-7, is SQTIHQWPATLVQPVGSPLSLECTVEGTSNPNLYWYRQAAGRGLQLLFYSVGIGQISSEVPQNLSASRPQDRQFILSSKKLLLSDSGFYLCAWIKGQGSYEQYFGPGTRLTVT.

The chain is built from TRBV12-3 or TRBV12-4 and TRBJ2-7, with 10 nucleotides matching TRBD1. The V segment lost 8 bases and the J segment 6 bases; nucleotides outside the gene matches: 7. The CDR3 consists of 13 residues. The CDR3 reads CASGGTGVFEQYF. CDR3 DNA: TGTGCCAGCGGGGGGACAGGGGTGTTCGAGCAGTACTTC.

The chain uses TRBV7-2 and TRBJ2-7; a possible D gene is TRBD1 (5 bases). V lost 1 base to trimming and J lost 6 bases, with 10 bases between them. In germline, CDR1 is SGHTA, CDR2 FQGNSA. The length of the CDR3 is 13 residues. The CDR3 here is CASSLVQGSEQYF. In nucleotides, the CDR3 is TGTGCCAGCAGCTTAGTTCAGGGAAGCGAGCAGTACTTC.

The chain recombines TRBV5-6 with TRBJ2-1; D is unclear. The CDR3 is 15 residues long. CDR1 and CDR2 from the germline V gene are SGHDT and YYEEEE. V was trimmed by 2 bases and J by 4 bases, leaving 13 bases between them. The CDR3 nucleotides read TGTGCCAGCAGCTTCTGGCTGACGACTTACAATGAGCAGTTCTTC. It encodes CASSFWLTTYNEQFF.

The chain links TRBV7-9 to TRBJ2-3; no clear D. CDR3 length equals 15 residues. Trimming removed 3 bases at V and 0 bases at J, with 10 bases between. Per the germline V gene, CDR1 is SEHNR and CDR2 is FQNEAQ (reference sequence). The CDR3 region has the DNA TGTGCCAGCAGCTTCTTCCCTCCTAGCACAGATACGCAGTATTTT. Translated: CASSFFPPSTDTQYF.

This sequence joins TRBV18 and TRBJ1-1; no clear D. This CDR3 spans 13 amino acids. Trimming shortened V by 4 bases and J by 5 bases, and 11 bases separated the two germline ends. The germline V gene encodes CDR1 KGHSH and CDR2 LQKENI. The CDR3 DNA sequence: TGTGCCAGCTCACTAACCGTCGGGACTGAAGCTTTCTTT. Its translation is CASSLTVGTEAFF.

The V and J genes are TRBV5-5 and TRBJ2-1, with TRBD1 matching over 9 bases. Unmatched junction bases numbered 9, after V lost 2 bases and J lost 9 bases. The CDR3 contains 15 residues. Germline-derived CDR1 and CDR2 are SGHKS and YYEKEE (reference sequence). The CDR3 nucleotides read TGTGCCAGCAGCTTAGGACAGGGGCCCATCGGTGAGCAGTTCTTC. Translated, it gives CASSLGQGPIGEQFF.

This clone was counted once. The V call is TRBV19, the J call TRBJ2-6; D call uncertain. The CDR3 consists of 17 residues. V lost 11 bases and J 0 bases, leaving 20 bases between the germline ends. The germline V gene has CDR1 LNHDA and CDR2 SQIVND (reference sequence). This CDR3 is CASEGRAPISGANVLTF. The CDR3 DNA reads TGTGCCTCCGAAGGCCGAGCGCCAATCTCTGGGGCCAACGTCCTGACTTTC.

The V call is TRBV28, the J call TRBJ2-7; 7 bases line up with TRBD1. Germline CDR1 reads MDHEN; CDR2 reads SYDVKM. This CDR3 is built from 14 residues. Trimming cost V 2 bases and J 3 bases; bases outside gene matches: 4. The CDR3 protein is CASSLQGELYEQYF. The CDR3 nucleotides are TGTGCCAGCAGTTTACAGGGGGAGCTCTACGAGCAGTACTTC.

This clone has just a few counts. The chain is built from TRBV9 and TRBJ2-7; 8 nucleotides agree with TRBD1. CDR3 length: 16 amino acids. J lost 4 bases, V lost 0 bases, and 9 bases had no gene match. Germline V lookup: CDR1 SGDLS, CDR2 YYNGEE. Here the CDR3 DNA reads TGTGCCAGCAGCGTAGGGCCGGGACAGGACGGGTACGAGCAGTACTTC. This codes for CASSVGPGQDGYEQYF.

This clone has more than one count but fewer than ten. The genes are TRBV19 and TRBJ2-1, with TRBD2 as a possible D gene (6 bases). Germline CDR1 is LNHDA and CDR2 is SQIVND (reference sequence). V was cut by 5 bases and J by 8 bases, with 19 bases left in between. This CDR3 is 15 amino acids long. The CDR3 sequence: CASSPQRAQPHEQFF. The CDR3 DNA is TGTGCCAGTAGTCCTCAGCGGGCTCAGCCCCATGAGCAGTTCTTC.

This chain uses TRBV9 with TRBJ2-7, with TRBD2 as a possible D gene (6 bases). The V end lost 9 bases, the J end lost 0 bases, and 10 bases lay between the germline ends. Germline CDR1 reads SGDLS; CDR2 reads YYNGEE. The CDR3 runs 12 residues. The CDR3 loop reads CATGDFSYEQYF. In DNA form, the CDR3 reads TGTGCCACCGGGGACTTCTCCTACGAGCAGTACTTC.

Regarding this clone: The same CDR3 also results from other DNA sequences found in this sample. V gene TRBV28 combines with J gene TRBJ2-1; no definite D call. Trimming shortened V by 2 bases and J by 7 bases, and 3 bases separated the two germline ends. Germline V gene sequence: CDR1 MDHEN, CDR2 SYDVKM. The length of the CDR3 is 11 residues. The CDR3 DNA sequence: TGTGCCAGCAGTTTACTTAATGAGCAGTTCTTC. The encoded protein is CASSLLNEQFF.

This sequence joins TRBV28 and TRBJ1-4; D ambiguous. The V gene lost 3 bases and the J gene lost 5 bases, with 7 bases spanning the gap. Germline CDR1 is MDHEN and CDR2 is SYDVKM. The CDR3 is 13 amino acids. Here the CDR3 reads CASSFPGNEKLFF. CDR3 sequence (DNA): TGTGCCAGCAGTTTCCCGGGGAATGAAAAACTGTTTTTT.

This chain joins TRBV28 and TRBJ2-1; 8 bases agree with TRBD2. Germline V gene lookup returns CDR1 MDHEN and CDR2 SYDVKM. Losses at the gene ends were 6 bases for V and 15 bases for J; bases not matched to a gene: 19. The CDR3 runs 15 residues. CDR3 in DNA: TGTGCCAGCAGGCCCACTAGCGGCCATAACAAGAGGGTGTTCTTC. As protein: CASRPTSGHNKRVFF.

CDR3 nucleotide sequence: TGTGCCAGCTCAGGAGGGGGCGCAAACAATGAGCAGTTCTTC. As protein: CASSGGGANNEQFF. V and J are TRBV5-4 and TRBJ2-1, with D perhaps TRBD1 (7 bases). The V end lost 7 bases, the J end lost 5 bases, and 16 bases lay between the germline ends. Looked up from germline, CDR1 is SGHNT and CDR2 is YYREEE (reference sequence). The CDR3 is 14 residues long.

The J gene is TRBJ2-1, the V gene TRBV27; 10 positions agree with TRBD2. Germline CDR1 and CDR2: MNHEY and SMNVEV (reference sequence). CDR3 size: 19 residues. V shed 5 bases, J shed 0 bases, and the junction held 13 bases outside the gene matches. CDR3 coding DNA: TGTGCCAGCAGTCCCGGGCTAGCGGGAGCTGCCAGCTCCTACAATGAGCAGTTCTTC. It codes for CASSPGLAGAASSYNEQFF.

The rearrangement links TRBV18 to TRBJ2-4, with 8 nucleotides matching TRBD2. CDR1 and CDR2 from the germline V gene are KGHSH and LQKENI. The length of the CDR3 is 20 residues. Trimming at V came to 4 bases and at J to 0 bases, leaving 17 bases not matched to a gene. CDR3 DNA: TGTGCCAGCTCACTGCTCGAGAGGAGCGGGGGCACCCTAGCCAAAAACATTCAGTACTTC. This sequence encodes CASSLLERSGGTLAKNIQYF.

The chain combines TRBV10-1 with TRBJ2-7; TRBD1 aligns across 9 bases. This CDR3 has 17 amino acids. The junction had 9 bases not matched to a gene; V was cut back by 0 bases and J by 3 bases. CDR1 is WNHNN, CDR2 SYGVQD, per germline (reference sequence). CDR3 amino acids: CASSESWEGQGGYEQYF. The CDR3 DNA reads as TGCGCCAGCAGTGAGTCCTGGGAGGGACAGGGTGGCTACGAGCAGTACTTC.

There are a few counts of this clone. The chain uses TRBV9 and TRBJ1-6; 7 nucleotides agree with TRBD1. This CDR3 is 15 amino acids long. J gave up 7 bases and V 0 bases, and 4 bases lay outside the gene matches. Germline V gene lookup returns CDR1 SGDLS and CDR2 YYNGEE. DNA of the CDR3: TGTGCCAGCAGCGTAGCTACGACAGGGAATTCACCCCTCCACTTT. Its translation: CASSVATTGNSPLHF.

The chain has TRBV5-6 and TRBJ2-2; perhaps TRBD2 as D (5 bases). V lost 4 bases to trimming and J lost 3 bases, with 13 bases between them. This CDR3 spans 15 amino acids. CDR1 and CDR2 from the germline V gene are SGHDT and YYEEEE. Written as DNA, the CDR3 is TGTGCCAGCAGCCTAAGAGGGCAGCACACCGGGGAGCTGTTTTTT. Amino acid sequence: CASSLRGQHTGELFF.

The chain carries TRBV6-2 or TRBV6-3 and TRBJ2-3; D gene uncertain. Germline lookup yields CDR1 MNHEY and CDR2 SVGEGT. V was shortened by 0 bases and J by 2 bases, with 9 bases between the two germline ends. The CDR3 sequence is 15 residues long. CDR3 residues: CASSYSRSHTDTQYF. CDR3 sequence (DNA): TGTGCCAGCAGTTACTCGCGGAGCCACACAGATACGCAGTATTTT.

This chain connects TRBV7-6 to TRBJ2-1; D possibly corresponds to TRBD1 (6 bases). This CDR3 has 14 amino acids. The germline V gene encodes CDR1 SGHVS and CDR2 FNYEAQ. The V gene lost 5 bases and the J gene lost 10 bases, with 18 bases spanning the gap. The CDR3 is CASSPRTVTGEQFF. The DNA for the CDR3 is TGTGCCAGCAGCCCACGGACAGTTACAGGCGAGCAGTTCTTC.

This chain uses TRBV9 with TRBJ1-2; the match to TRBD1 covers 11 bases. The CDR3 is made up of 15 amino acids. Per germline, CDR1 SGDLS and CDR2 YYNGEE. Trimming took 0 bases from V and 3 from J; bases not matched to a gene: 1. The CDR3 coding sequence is TGTGCCAGCAGCGTAGGGACAGGGGGCGACTATGGCTACACCTTC. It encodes CASSVGTGGDYGYTF. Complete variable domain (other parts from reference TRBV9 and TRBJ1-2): DSGVTQTPKHLITATGQRVTLRCSPRSGDLSVYWYQQSLDQGLQFLIQYYNGEERAKGNILERFSAQQFPDLHSELNLSSLELGDSALYFCASSVGTGGDYGYTFGSGTRLTVV.

CDR3 DNA: TGCGCCAGCAAGGAGACATCGACAGGCCACTACAATGAGCAGTTCTTC. Translated: CASKETSTGHYNEQFF. The V call is TRBV4-1, the J call TRBJ2-1; possibly TRBD1 for D (6 bases). Trimming left V 7 bases short and J 3 bases short, with 19 bases between. The CDR3 extends over 16 amino acids. Germline V gene sequence: CDR1 MGHRA, CDR2 YSYEKL.